The subject of this entry is one TCR beta chain. As handled by the study authors: Reference gene primer amplification yielded estimated nucleated cell counts. Sequencing was performed with immunoSEQ multiplex PCR; in TCRdb, only in-frame clones are kept and a portion is missing. Clonal size and the V and J genes are those of that table, whereas D and trimming came from the DNA. The data contain some 150,000 clones, over 60% of them seen just once; the ten biggest clones take up 9% to 10%. The CDR3 is 14 amino acids. Looked up from germline, CDR1 is LGHDT and CDR2 is YNNKEL (reference sequence). V trimming: 7 bases; J trimming: 3 bases; junction bases outside the gene matches: 3. This entry comes from a study of blood T cell repertoires in COVID-19. Study information: Sites in the United States, Italy and Spain provided acute and convalescent COVID-19 samples. PBMCs, B-cell-depleted T cells, or T cells were the source of the cDNA or gDNA that made up the material.

The TCR comes from a woman aged 50 to 65 with active or convalescent COVID-19. Sample: peripheral blood. The rearrangement joins TRBV3-1 (or the pseudogene TRBV3-2) to TRBJ1-3; 10 nucleotides line up with TRBD1. CDR3: CASTGQGGGNTIYF. CDR3 DNA sequence: TGTGCCAGCACTGGACAGGGGGGTGGAAACACCATATATTTT.